The present T cell receptor beta chain was sequenced within a study of OX40 agonist ivuxolimab in advanced cancers. The overall study: Among those enrolled, mean age was roughly 55 years (range 23 to 79) and 75% to 85% were male.

Generated by immunoSEQ multiplex PCR, the TCRdb table keeps only in-frame clones and is missing some. The sample has tens of thousands of clones; 70% to 90% are singletons. CDR1 SEHNR and CDR2 FQNEAQ come from the germline V gene (reference sequence). The CDR3 is made up of 15 amino acids. Trimming took 4 bases from V and 4 from J; bases not matched to a gene: 7. This clone has only one observation. No antigen is known for it. Overall study findings and caveats: There were, on average, more expanded clones in CD8+ T cells than in CD4+.

No patient had autoimmune disease or received systemic immunosuppression. Blood draws occurred at baseline, cycle 4 day 1, and cycle 7 day 1. The sequence came from an adult with an advanced solid tumor such as melanoma, head and neck, liver or kidney cancer. The specimen was CD4+ or CD8+ T cells sorted from blood, collected in a trial of the OX40 agonist ivuxolimab. The chain carries TRBV7-9 and TRBJ1-2, with 9 bases aligning to TRBD1. The CDR3 sequence is CASSYGQGNIYGYTF. The CDR3 DNA follows: TGTGCCAGCAGCTACGGACAGGGGAATATCTATGGCTACACCTTC.